The clone carrying this TCR beta chain was counted once. Its specificity is not known. The source of the sample is a study of T cell responses to AZD1222 COVID-19 vaccine. Study results and limitations: Spike-specific TCR breadth and depth grew following two AZD1222 doses. Among AZD1222 vaccinees, only six or seven were seropositive at baseline.

The data were produced by immunoSEQ multiplex PCR, yet TCRdb's version contains in-frame clones alone and is incomplete. This sample has under 150,000 clones, with over 80% found just once. The V end lost 3 bases, the J end lost 0 bases, and 9 bases lay between the germline ends. This CDR3 has 15 amino acids. From germline, CDR1 is GTSNPN and CDR2 SVGIG (reference sequence). The TCR originated in an adult in good health. The chain carries TRBV30 and TRBJ1-6; maybe TRBD1 (5 bases). The sample was peripheral blood, taken on day 0 of MenACWY control vaccination. CDR3 sequence (DNA): TGTGCCTGGAGGCAGGGAATCTCCTATAATTCACCCCTCCACTTT. It codes for CAWRQGISYNSPLHF. The full variable domain, with the rest looked up from reference TRBV30 and TRBJ1-6, is SQTIHQWPATLVQPVGSPLSLECTVEGTSNPNLYWYRQAAGRGLQLLFYSVGIGQISSEVPQNLSASRPQDRQFILSSKKLLLSDSGFYLCAWRQGISYNSPLHFGNGTRLTVT.